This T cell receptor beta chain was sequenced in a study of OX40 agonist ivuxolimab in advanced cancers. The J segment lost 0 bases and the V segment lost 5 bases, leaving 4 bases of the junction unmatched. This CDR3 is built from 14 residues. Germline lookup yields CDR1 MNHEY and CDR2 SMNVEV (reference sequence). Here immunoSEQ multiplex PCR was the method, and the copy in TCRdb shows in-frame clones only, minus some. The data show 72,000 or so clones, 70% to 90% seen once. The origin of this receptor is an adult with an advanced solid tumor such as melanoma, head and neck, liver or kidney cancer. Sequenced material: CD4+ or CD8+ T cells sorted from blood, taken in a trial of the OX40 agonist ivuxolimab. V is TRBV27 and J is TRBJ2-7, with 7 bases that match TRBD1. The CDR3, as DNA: TGTGCCAGCAGTGAACGACAGGGCTCCTACGAGCAGTACTTC. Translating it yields CASSERQGSYEQYF.